These T cell receptor beta chains were read from a single sample in a study of blood T cells in healthy people across ages. TCRdb re-called the 5' RACE reads through MiXCR, storing one row per CDR3 protein. This table holds under 2 million distinct CDR3 sequences, 34% found once. The sample comprised blood. These receptors all stem from a woman in her thirties in good health. Each CDR3 is given with its conserved first and last residue. Each record gives: J gene, V gene, D gene, clone size, CDR3 DNA, CDR3 protein. The D gene is left open where the match is weak. The size of a clone is reported for some rows only, either as once, few or many, or as a class for expanded clones.

j_call: TRBJ2-7; v_call: TRBV5-1; d_call: TRBD1; clone_size: few; cdr3_nt: TGCGCCAGCAGCGTGACAGGGGCAACCTACGAGCAGTACTTC; cdr3_aa: CASSVTGATYEQYF
j_call: TRBJ1-2; v_call: TRBV7-2; d_call: -; clone_size: -; cdr3_nt: TGTGCCAGCAGCTTAGAATACTCAAGCGGGGGCTACACCTTC; cdr3_aa: CASSLEYSSGGYTF
j_call: TRBJ1-5; v_call: TRBV27; d_call: -; clone_size: once; cdr3_nt: TGTGCCAGCAGCCTATACAGGGTTGGTCAGCCCCAGCATTTT; cdr3_aa: CASSLYRVGQPQHF
j_call: TRBJ2-3; v_call: TRBV6-5; d_call: -; clone_size: few; cdr3_nt: TGTGCCACCCTCCCGGCGGGGACTAGCACAGATACGCAGTATTTT; cdr3_aa: CATLPAGTSTDTQYF
j_call: TRBJ2-1; v_call: TRBV9; d_call: TRBD1; clone_size: -; cdr3_nt: TGTGCCAGCAGCGTAGAGGGGCAGGGGGCCTCCAATGAGCAGTTCTTC; cdr3_aa: CASSVEGQGASNEQFF
j_call: TRBJ1-2; v_call: TRBV20-1; d_call: -; clone_size: few; cdr3_nt: TGCAGTGCTAGAGAGCGTCGGGAAGCTAACTATGGCTACACCTTC; cdr3_aa: CSARERREANYGYTF
j_call: TRBJ2-7; v_call: TRBV6-1; d_call: TRBD1; clone_size: -; cdr3_nt: TGTGCCACCACCACAGACAGGGGATTTACCTACGAGCAGTACTTC; cdr3_aa: CATTTDRGFTYEQYF
j_call: TRBJ2-1; v_call: TRBV5-1; d_call: TRBD1; clone_size: few; cdr3_nt: TGCGCCAGCAGCTTGGTGGGACAGGGGGTGGATGAGCAGTTCTTC; cdr3_aa: CASSLVGQGVDEQFF
j_call: TRBJ2-2; v_call: TRBV28; d_call: -; clone_size: few; cdr3_nt: TGTGCCCATGGACGTGGGGAGGTGGACACCGGGGAGCTGTTTTTT; cdr3_aa: CAHGRGEVDTGELFF
j_call: TRBJ2-7; v_call: TRBV28; d_call: -; clone_size: many; cdr3_nt: TGTGCCAGCAGTTCCCCCGGAGGGGCATCCTACGAGCAGTACTTC; cdr3_aa: CASSSPGGASYEQYF
j_call: TRBJ2-1; v_call: TRBV6-1; d_call: TRBD2; clone_size: -; cdr3_nt: TGTGCCAGCAGGTTAGCGGGGACCACCTACAATGAGCAGTTCTTC; cdr3_aa: CASRLAGTTYNEQFF
j_call: TRBJ2-5; v_call: TRBV11-1; d_call: TRBD1; clone_size: -; cdr3_nt: TGTGCCAGCAGCCCTACCAGGGGGCTAGGAGAGCAGTACTTC; cdr3_aa: CASSPTRGLGEQYF
j_call: TRBJ1-1; v_call: TRBV7-9; d_call: TRBD1; clone_size: few; cdr3_nt: TGTGCCAGCAGTTTGGACAGGGGAGGTTTCACTGAAGCTTTCTTT; cdr3_aa: CASSLDRGGFTEAFF
j_call: TRBJ1-1; v_call: TRBV13; d_call: -; clone_size: few; cdr3_nt: TGTGCCGCCAGGGAGAACACTGAAGCTTTCTTT; cdr3_aa: CAARENTEAFF
j_call: TRBJ2-7; v_call: TRBV5-5; d_call: TRBD1; clone_size: -; cdr3_nt: TGTGCCGGCAGCCCCGGGACAGGGGGCTGGTACGAGCAGTACTTC; cdr3_aa: CAGSPGTGGWYEQYF
j_call: TRBJ1-6; v_call: TRBV7-9; d_call: TRBD1; clone_size: few; cdr3_nt: TGTGCCAGCAGCTCGGACAGGGCCGAATCACCCCTCCACTTT; cdr3_aa: CASSSDRAESPLHF
j_call: TRBJ1-1; v_call: TRBV12-3/TRBV12-4; d_call: -; clone_size: -; cdr3_nt: TGTGCCAGCAGTCCATTTAACACTGAAGCTTTCTTT; cdr3_aa: CASSPFNTEAFF
j_call: TRBJ1-6; v_call: TRBV18; d_call: -; clone_size: -; cdr3_nt: TGTGCCAGCTCACCCTTCAGCCTGGGGCAAACCTCACCCCTCCACTTT; cdr3_aa: CASSPFSLGQTSPLHF
j_call: TRBJ2-5; v_call: TRBV3-1; d_call: -; clone_size: few; cdr3_nt: TGTGCCAGCAGCCAAGTGGGGATAACCCAAGGGACCCAGTACTTC; cdr3_aa: CASSQVGITQGTQYF
j_call: TRBJ1-5; v_call: TRBV29-1; d_call: -; clone_size: -; cdr3_nt: TGCAGCGTTGGGTCGGGGGATCAGCCCCAGCATTTT; cdr3_aa: CSVGSGDQPQHF
j_call: TRBJ2-1; v_call: TRBV3-1; d_call: -; clone_size: few; cdr3_nt: TGTGCCAGCAGCCAAGAGAGGGAGCAGTTCTTC; cdr3_aa: CASSQEREQFF
j_call: TRBJ1-2; v_call: TRBV24-1; d_call: TRBD1; clone_size: -; cdr3_nt: TGTGCCACCAGTGATTCCCGGACAGGGGGAGGCTACACCTTC; cdr3_aa: CATSDSRTGGGYTF
j_call: TRBJ2-5; v_call: TRBV18; d_call: TRBD1; clone_size: -; cdr3_nt: TGTGCCAGCTCACCGTACAGGGGCCCCAATGAGCAGTACTTC; cdr3_aa: CASSPYRGPNEQYF
j_call: TRBJ1-5; v_call: TRBV20-1; d_call: TRBD1; clone_size: -; cdr3_nt: TGCAGTGCTTCCGGGACAGAGGGTAGGCAGCCCCAGCATTTT; cdr3_aa: CSASGTEGRQPQHF